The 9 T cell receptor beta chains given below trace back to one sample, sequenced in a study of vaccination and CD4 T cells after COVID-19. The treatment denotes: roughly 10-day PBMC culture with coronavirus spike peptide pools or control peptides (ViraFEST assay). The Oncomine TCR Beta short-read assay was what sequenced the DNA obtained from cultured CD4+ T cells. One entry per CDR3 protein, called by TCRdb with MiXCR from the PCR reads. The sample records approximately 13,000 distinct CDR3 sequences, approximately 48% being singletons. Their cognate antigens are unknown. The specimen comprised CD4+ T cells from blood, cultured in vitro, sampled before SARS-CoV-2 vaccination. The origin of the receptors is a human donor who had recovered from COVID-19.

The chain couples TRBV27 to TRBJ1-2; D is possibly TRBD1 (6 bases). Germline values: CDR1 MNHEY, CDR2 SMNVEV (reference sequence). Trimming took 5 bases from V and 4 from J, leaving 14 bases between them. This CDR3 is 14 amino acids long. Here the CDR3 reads CASSPLTGFYGYTF. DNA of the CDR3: TGTGCCAGCAGTCCTCTGACAGGTTTCTATGGCTACACCTTC.

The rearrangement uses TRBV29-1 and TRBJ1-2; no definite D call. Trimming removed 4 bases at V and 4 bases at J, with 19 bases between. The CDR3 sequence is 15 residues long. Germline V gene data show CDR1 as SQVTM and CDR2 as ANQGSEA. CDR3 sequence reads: CSVGDPAKAVYGYTF. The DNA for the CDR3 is TGCAGCGTTGGAGATCCAGCGAAAGCCGTCTATGGCTACACCTTC.

The CDR3 sequence: CASSLSPGSTYEQYF. The CDR3 DNA sequence: TGTGCCAGCAGCTTAAGCCCCGGATCCACTTACGAGCAGTACTTC. The chain employs TRBV7-3 and TRBJ2-7; D remains unclear. The CDR3 runs to 15 residues. Germline V gene lookup returns CDR1 SGHTA and CDR2 FQGTGA. V lost 1 base, J lost 4 bases, and 14 bases lay in between.

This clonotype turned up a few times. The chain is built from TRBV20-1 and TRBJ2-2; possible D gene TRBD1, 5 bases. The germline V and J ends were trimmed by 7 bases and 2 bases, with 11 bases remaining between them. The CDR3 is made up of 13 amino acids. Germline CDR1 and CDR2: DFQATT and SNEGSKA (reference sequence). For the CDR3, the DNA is TGCAGTGGCCAGGGCGGAAACACCGGGGAGCTGTTTTTT. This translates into CSGQGGNTGELFF.

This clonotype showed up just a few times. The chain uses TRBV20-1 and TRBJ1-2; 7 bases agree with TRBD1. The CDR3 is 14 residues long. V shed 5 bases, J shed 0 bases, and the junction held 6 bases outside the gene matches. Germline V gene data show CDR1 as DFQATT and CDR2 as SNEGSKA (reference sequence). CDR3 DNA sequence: TGCAGTGCTGATATCGGGACAGCTAACTATGGCTACACCTTC. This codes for CSADIGTANYGYTF.

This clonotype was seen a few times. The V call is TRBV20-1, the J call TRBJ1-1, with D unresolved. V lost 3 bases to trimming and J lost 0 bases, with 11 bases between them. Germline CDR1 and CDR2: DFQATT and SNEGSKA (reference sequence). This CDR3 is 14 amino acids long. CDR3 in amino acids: CSASKAGLNTEAFF. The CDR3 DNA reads TGCAGTGCTAGTAAAGCAGGCCTGAACACTGAAGCTTTCTTT.

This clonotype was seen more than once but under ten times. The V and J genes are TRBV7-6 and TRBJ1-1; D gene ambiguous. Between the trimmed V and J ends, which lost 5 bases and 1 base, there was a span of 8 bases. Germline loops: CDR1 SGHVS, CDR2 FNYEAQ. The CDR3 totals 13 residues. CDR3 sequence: CASSHKENTEAFF. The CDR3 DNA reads TGTGCCAGCAGCCACAAAGAGAACACTGAAGCTTTCTTT. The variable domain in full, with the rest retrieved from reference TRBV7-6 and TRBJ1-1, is GAGVSQSPRYKVTKRGQDVALRCDPISGHVSLYWYRQALGQGPEFLTYFNYEAQQDKSGLPNDRFSAERPEGSISTLTIQRTEQRDSAMYRCASSHKENTEAFFGQGTRLTVV.

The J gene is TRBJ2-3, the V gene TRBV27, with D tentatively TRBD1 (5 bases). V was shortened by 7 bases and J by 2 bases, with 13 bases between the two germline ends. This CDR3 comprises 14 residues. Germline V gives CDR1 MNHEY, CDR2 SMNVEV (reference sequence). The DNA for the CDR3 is TGTGCCAGCAAATACCGACAGAACACAGATACGCAGTATTTT. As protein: CASKYRQNTDTQYF.

CDR3 residues: CSVEVQEGYTF. The CDR3 DNA reads as TGCAGCGTTGAGGTCCAGGAGGGCTACACCTTC. V gene TRBV29-1 combines with J gene TRBJ1-2; D uncertain. The CDR3 contains 11 residues. V was clipped by 3 bases and J by 8 bases, with 10 bases between them. Germline V gives CDR1 SQVTM, CDR2 ANQGSEA.